The T cell receptor (beta chain) under discussion was sequenced for a study of neoadjuvant nivolumab and ipilimumab in lung cancer. Data came from immunoSEQ multiplex PCR; TCRdb stores just in-frame clones and leaves some out. The profile shows about 28,000 clones, about 83% of them singletons. The length of the CDR3 is 14 residues. The germline V and J ends were trimmed by 0 bases and 9 bases, with 12 bases remaining between them. Germline CDR1 LGHNA, CDR2 YSLEER. The sequence was obtained from an adult with non-small cell lung cancer. The sample consisted of tumor tissue, taken after neoadjuvant nivolumab, alone or with ipilimumab, at or shortly before surgery. The V and J genes are TRBV4-3 and TRBJ2-1, with D possibly being TRBD1 or TRBD2 (5 bases each). DNA of the CDR3: TGCGCCAGCAGCCAAGAAATCGGGGACCTTGAGCAGTTCTTC. As protein: CASSQEIGDLEQFF.